This TCR beta chain was sequenced for a study of cytomegalovirus exposure and HLA in healthy donors. The PCR used 60 Vbeta and 13 Jbeta primers. Method: immunoSEQ multiplex PCR; TCRdb's copy keeps in-frame clones and lacks some. The sample records about 110,000 clones, 65% to 75% being singletons. Whole-study results and caveats: Confirmation was obtained in vitro that a few CMV-associated chains are specific for CMV antigens. The study flagged 150 to 200 TCR beta chains as cytomegalovirus-associated. Later analysis placed DRB1 highest and HLA-C lowest in TCR association rates, which differed by HLA locus.

This CDR3 has 14 residues. Germline V lookup: CDR1 MDHEN, CDR2 SYDVKM. The V end was cut by 4 bases, the J end by 7 bases, with 13 bases between. In the case of this clone: Its antigen is still unknown.

The TCR was taken from a man between 35 and 55 years old in good health and CMV-seropositive. This chain uses TRBV28 with TRBJ2-2; weak D call: TRBD2 (5 bases). Specimen: PBMCs. CDR3 protein: CASSSGMYDGELFF. CDR3 DNA sequence: TGTGCCAGCAGTTCCGGGATGTATGACGGGGAGCTGTTTTTT. Together with reference TRBV28 and TRBJ2-2, the CDR3 gives the full variable domain: DVKVTQSSRYLVKRTGEKVFLECVQDMDHENMFWYRQDPGLGLRLIYFSYDVKMKEKGDIPEGYSVSREKKERFSLILESASTNQTSMYLCASSSGMYDGELFFGEGSRLTVL.